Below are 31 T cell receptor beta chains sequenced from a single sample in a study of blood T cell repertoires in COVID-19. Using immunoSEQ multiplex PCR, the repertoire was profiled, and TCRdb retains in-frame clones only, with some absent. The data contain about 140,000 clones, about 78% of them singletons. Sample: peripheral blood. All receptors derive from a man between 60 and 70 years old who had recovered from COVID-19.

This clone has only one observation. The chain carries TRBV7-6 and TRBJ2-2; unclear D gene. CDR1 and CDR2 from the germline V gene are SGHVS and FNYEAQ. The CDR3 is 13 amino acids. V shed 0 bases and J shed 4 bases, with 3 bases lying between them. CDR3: CASSLARTGELFF. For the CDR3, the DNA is TGTGCCAGCAGCTTAGCTCGCACCGGGGAGCTGTTTTTT.

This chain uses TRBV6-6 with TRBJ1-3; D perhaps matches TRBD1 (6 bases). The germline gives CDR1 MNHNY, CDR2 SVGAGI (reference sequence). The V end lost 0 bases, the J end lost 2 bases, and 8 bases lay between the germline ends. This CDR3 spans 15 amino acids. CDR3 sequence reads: CASSYSPGAGNTIYF. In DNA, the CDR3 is TGTGCCAGCAGTTACTCACCAGGGGCTGGAAACACCATATATTTT.

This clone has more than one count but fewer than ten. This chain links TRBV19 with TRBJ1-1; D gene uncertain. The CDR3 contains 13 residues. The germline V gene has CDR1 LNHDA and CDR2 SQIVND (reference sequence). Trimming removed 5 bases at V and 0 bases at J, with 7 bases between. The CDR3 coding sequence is TGTGCCAGTAGTGCCCAGATGAACACTGAAGCTTTCTTT. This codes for CASSAQMNTEAFF.

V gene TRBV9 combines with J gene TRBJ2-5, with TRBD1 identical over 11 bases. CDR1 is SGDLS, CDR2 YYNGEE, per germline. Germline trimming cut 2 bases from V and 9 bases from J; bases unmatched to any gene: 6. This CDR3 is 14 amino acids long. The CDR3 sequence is CASSVAGQGASQYF. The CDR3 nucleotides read TGTGCCAGCAGCGTGGCCGGACAGGGGGCCTCCCAGTACTTC.

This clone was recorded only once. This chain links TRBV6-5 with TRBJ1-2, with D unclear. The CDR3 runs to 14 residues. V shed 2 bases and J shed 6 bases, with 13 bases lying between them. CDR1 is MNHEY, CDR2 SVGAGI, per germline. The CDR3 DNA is TGTGCCAGCAGTTACCGGTGGGGAGGGAATGGCTACACCTTC. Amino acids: CASSYRWGGNGYTF.

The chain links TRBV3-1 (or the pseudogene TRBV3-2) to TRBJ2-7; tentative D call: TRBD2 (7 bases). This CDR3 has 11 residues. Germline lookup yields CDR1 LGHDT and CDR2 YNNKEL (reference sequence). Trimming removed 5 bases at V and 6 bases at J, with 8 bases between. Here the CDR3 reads CASSRGGEQYF. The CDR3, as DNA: TGTGCCAGCAGCAGGGGGGGCGAGCAGTACTTC.

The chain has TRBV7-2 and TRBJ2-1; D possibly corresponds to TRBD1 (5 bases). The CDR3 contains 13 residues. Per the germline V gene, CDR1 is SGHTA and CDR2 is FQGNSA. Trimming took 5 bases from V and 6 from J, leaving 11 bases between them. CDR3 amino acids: CASSEAQGNEQFF. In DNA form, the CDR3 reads TGTGCCAGCAGCGAGGCCCAGGGCAATGAGCAGTTCTTC.

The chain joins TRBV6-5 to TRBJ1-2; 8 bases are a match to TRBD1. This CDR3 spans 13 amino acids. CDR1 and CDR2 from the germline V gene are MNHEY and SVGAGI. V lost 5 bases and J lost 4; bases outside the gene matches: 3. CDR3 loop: CASSLTGGYGYTF. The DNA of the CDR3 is TGTGCCAGCAGTCTCACAGGGGGCTATGGCTACACCTTC.

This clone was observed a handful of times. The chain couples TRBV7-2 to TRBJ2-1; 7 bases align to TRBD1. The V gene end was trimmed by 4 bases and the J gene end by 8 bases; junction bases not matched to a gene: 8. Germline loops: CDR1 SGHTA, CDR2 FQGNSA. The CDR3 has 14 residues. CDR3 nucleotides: TGTGCCAGCAGCTCTAGAGGGGGCCCCCATGAGCAGTTCTTC. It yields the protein CASSSRGGPHEQFF. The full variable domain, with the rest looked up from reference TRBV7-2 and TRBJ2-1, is GAGVSQSPSNKVTEKGKDVELRCDPISGHTALYWYRQSLGQGLEFLIYFQGNSAPDKSGLPSDRFSAERTGGSVSTLTIQRTQQEDSAVYLCASSSRGGPHEQFFGPGTRLTVL.

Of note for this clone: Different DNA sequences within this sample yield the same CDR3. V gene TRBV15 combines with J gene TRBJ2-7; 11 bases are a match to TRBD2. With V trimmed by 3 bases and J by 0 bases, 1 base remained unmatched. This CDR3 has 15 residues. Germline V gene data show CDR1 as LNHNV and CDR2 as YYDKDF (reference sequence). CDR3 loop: CATSRGTSGSYEQYF. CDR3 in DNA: TGTGCCACCAGCAGGGGGACTAGCGGCTCCTACGAGCAGTACTTC. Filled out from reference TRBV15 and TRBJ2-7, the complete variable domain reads DAMVIQNPRYQVTQFGKPVTLSCSQTLNHNVMYWYQQKSSQAPKLLFHYYDKDFNNEADTPDNFQSRRPNTSFCFLDIRSPGLGDTAMYLCATSRGTSGSYEQYFGPGTRLTVT.

The CDR3 is CASSLMDRDTIYF. For the CDR3, the DNA is TGTGCCAGCAGTTTAATGGACAGGGACACCATATATTTT. The chain is built from TRBV28 and TRBJ1-3; 8 bases line up with TRBD1. Germline assignment: CDR1 MDHEN and CDR2 SYDVKM. V dropped 2 bases and J dropped 8; count of bases not matched to a gene: 2. CDR3 length: 13 amino acids.

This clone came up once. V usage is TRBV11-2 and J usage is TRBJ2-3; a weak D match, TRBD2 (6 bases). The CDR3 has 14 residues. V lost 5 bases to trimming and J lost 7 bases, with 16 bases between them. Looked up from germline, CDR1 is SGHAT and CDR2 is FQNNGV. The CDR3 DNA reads TGTGCCAGCAGCCGGGACTCCAACGCGAATACGCAGTATTTT. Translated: CASSRDSNANTQYF. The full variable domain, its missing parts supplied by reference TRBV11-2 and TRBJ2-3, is EAGVAQSPRYKIIEKRQSVAFWCNPISGHATLYWYQQILGQGPKLLIQFQNNGVVDDSQLPKDRFSAERLKGVDSTLKIQPAKLEDSAVYLCASSRDSNANTQYFGPGTRLTVL.

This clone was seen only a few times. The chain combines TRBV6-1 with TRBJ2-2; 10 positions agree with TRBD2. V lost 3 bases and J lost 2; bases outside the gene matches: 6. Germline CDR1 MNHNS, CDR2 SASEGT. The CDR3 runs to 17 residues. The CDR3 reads CASSEFSGGLNTGELFF. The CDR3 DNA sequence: TGTGCCAGCAGTGAGTTTAGCGGGGGGCTTAACACCGGGGAGCTGTTTTTT.

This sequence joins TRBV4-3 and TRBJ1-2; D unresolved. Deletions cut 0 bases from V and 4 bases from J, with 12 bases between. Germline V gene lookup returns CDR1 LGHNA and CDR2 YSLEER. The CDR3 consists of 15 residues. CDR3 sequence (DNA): TGCGCCAGCAGCCAAGATTTACAACAGTTCTATGGCTACACCTTC. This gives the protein CASSQDLQQFYGYTF.

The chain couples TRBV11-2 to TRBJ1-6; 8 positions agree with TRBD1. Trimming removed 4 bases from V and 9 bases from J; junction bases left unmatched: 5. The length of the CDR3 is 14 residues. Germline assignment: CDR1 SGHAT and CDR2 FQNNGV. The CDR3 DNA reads TGTGCCAGCAGCTCGGGACAGGAACCTTCACCCCTCCACTTT. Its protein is CASSSGQEPSPLHF.

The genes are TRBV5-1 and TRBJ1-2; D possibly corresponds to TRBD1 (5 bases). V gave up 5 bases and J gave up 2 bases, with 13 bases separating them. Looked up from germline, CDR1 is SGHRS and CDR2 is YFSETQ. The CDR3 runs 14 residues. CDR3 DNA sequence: TGCGCCAGCAGACGACAGACAGAGAACTATGGCTACACCTTC. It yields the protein CASRRQTENYGYTF.

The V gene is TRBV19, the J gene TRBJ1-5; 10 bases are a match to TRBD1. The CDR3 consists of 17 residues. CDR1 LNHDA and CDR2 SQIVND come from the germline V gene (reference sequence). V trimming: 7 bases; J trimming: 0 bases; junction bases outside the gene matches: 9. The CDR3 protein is CASNMGQGWDSNQPQHF. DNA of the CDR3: TGTGCCAGTAATATGGGACAGGGGTGGGATAGCAATCAGCCCCAGCATTTT.

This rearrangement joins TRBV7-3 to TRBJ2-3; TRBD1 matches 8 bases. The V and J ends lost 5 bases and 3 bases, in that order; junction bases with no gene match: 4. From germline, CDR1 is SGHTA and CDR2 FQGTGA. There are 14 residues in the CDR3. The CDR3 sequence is CASSLDRGTDTQYF. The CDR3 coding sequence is TGTGCCAGCAGCCTCGACAGGGGAACAGATACGCAGTATTTT.

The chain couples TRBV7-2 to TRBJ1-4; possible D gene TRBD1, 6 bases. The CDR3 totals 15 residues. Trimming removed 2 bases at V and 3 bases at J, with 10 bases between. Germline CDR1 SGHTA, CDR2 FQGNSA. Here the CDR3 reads CASSLIGGANEKLFF. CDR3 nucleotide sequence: TGTGCCAGCAGCTTAATAGGGGGTGCTAATGAAAAACTGTTTTTT.

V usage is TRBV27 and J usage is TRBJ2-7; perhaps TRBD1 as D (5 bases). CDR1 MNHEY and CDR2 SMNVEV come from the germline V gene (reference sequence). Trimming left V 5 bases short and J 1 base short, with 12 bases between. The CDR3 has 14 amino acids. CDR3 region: CASSKQGASYEQYF. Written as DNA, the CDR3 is TGTGCCAGCAGTAAGCAGGGTGCATCCTACGAGCAGTACTTC.

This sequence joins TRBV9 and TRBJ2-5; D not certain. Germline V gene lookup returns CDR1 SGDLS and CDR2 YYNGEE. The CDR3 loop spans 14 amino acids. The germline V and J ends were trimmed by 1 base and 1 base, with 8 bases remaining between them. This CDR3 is CASSVSHFQETQYF. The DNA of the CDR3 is TGTGCCAGCAGCGTATCGCACTTCCAAGAGACCCAGTACTTC.

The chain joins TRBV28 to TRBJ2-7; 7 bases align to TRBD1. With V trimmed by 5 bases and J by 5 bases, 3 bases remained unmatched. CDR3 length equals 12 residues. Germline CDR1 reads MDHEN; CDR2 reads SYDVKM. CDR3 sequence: CASSDRVDEQYF. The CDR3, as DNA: TGTGCCAGCAGTGACAGGGTAGACGAGCAGTACTTC.

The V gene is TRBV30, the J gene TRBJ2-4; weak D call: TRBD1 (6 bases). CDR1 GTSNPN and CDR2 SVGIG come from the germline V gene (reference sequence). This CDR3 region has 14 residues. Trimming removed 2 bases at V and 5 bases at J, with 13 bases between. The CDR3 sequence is CAWSPTGSENIQYF. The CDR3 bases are TGTGCCTGGAGTCCAACAGGGAGCGAAAACATTCAGTACTTC.

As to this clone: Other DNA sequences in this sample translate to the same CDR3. For the CDR3, the DNA is TGTGCCAGTAGTATACAGGGACAGTCCTCTGGGGCCAACGTCCTGACTTTC. Its translation: CASSIQGQSSGANVLTF. The chain uses TRBV19 and TRBJ2-6; 7 bases line up with TRBD1. The CDR3 length is 17 residues. The ends lost 2 bases at V and 0 bases at J; junction bases unmatched: 4. Germline V gene lookup returns CDR1 LNHDA and CDR2 SQIVND (reference sequence).

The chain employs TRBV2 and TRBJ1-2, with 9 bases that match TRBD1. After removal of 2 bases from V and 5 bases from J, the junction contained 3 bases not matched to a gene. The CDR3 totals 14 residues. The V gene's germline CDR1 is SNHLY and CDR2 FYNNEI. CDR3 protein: CASSETGTGYGYTF. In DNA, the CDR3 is TGTGCCAGCAGTGAAACCGGGACAGGGTATGGCTACACCTTC.

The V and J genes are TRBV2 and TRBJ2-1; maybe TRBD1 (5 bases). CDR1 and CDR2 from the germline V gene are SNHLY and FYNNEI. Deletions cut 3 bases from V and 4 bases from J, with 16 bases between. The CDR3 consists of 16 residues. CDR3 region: CASSEWGRSTYNEQFF. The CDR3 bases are TGTGCCAGCAGTGAGTGGGGCAGATCTACTTACAATGAGCAGTTCTTC.

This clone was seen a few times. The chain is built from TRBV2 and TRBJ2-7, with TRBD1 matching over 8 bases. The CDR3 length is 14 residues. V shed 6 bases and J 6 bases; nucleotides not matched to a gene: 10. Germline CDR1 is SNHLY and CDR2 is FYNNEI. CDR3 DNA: TGTGCCAGCAGCACCGGGACAGGCCTCTCCGAGCAGTACTTC. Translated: CASSTGTGLSEQYF.

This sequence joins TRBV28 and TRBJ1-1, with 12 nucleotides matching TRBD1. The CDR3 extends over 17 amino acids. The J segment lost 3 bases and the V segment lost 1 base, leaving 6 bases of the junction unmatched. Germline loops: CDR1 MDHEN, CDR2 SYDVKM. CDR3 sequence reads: CASSLFGDRGPDTEAFF. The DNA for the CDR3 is TGTGCCAGCAGTTTATTTGGGGACAGGGGGCCGGACACTGAAGCTTTCTTT.

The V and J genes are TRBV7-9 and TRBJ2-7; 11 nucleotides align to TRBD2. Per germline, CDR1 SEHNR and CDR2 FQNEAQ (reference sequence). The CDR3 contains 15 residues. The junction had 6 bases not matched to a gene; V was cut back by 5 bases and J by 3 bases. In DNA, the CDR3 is TGTGCCAGCAGCAACCTACTAGCGGGAGACTACGAGCAGTACTTC. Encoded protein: CASSNLLAGDYEQYF.

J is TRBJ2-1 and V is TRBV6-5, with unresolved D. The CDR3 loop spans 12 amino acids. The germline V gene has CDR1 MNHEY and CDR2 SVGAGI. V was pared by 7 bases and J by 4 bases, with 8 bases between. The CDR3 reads CASNRVYNEQFF. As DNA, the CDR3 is TGTGCCAGCAACCGGGTTTACAATGAGCAGTTCTTC.

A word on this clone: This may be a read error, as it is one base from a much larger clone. Written as DNA, the CDR3 is TGTGCCAGCAGTACAGGGAGCTCCTACGAGCAGTACTTC. It encodes CASSTGSSYEQYF. The V call is TRBV7-9, the J call TRBJ2-7, with a tentative D call TRBD1 (6 bases). V was cut by 6 bases and J by 0 bases, with 9 bases left in between. CDR1 is SEHNR, CDR2 FQNEAQ, per germline (reference sequence). The length of the CDR3 is 13 residues. Using reference TRBV7-9 and TRBJ2-7 for the parts outside the CDR3, the full variable domain is DTGVSQNPRHKITKRGQNVTFRCDPISEHNRLYWYRQTLGQGPEFLTYFQNEAQLEKSRLLSDRFSAERPKGSFSTLEIQRTEQGDSAMYLCASSTGSSYEQYFGPGTRLTVT.